Each of the 23 T cell receptor beta chains below was sequenced from the same sample in a study of cytomegalovirus exposure and HLA in healthy donors. TCRdb keeps only in-frame clones here, not all; method: immunoSEQ multiplex PCR. This table holds about 74,000 clones, 90% to 95% found once. Sequencing input: PBMCs. The receptors come from a man aged 18 to 29 in good health and CMV-seropositive.

This clone was recorded once. This chain uses TRBV6-5 with TRBJ2-7; 9 nucleotides agree with TRBD1. The CDR3 is 14 residues long. After removal of 6 bases from V and 4 bases from J, the junction contained 7 bases not matched to a gene. Germline lookup yields CDR1 MNHEY and CDR2 SVGAGI. In nucleotides, the CDR3 is TGTGCCAGCAGGCCGACAGGGGGTCAATACGAGCAGTACTTC. Translating gives CASRPTGGQYEQYF.

The V gene is TRBV6-1, the J gene TRBJ1-1, with D unresolved. Germline-derived CDR1 and CDR2 are MNHNS and SASEGT. This CDR3 is built from 13 residues. V shed 8 bases and J shed 6 bases, with 16 bases lying between them. The CDR3 DNA reads as TGTGCCAGCCTCTCGGCAGGTAACGCTGAAGCTTTCTTT. Its protein product is CASLSAGNAEAFF.

This rearrangement joins TRBV6-1 to TRBJ1-1; D gene uncertain. Trimming took off 11 bases at V and 5 bases at J, with 6 bases between the two ends. Germline V gene data show CDR1 as MNHNS and CDR2 as SASEGT. CDR3 length equals 9 residues. CDR3 region: CAAGTEAFF. In nucleotides, the CDR3 is TGTGCCGCGGGTACTGAAGCTTTCTTT.

The chain links TRBV6-6 to TRBJ1-6; 8 nucleotides align to TRBD1. Germline V CDR1 and CDR2: MNHNY, SVGAGI (reference sequence). Trimming cost V 5 bases and J 5 bases; bases outside gene matches: 5. The CDR3 runs to 15 residues. The CDR3 DNA sequence: TGTGCCAGCAGTCCCGACAGGGGTAATAATTCACCCCTCCACTTT. This encodes CASSPDRGNNSPLHF.

This chain links TRBV2 with TRBJ2-5, with TRBD2 identical over 12 bases. V lost 7 bases, J lost 6 bases, and 3 bases stayed unmatched. The CDR3 is 13 residues long. The germline V gene encodes CDR1 SNHLY and CDR2 FYNNEI. DNA for the CDR3: TGTGCCAGCAAATGGACTAGCGGGAAGACCCAGTACTTC. Amino acids: CASKWTSGKTQYF.

A word on this clone: This sample also contains other DNA sequences that code for the same CDR3. The V and J genes are TRBV28 and TRBJ1-5, with TRBD1 as a possible D gene (5 bases). The germline V gene has CDR1 MDHEN and CDR2 SYDVKM. The V and J ends lost 5 bases and 3 bases respectively, with 20 bases between them. The CDR3 has 17 residues. CDR3 nucleotide sequence: TGTGCCAGCAGTCCCTCGCTTCTACACAGGAACAATCAGCCCCAGCATTTT. This gives the protein CASSPSLLHRNNQPQHF. Complete variable domain (other parts from reference TRBV28 and TRBJ1-5): DVKVTQSSRYLVKRTGEKVFLECVQDMDHENMFWYRQDPGLGLRLIYFSYDVKMKEKGDIPEGYSVSREKKERFSLILESASTNQTSMYLCASSPSLLHRNNQPQHFGDGTRLSIL.

This clone was found a few times. V and J are TRBV7-8 and TRBJ2-7; 10 bases fit TRBD1. CDR1 is SGHVS, CDR2 FQNEAQ, per germline. The CDR3 covers 15 residues. The V segment lost 10 bases and the J segment 2 bases; nucleotides outside the gene matches: 11. This CDR3 reads CATTLGGTGAYEQYF. CDR3 coding DNA: TGTGCCACCACCTTGGGGGGGACAGGGGCCTACGAGCAGTACTTC.

This sequence joins TRBV5-5 and TRBJ2-2; perhaps TRBD2 as D (6 bases). The CDR3 has 15 residues. Germline loops: CDR1 SGHKS, CDR2 YYEKEE (reference sequence). V lost 3 bases, J lost 3 bases, and 12 bases lay in between. The CDR3 nucleotides read TGTGCCAGCAGCTCAGGAGGGAGTCACACCGGGGAGCTGTTTTTT. It translates to CASSSGGSHTGELFF.

This CDR3 reads CASSWGLLPEQYF. The CDR3 nucleotides read TGTGCCAGCAGTTGGGGACTGCTACCCGAGCAGTACTTC. This chain connects TRBV28 to TRBJ2-7, with D possibly being TRBD2 (6 bases). V lost 4 bases to trimming and J lost 6 bases, with 13 bases between them. The CDR3 is 13 residues long. Germline V gene sequence: CDR1 MDHEN, CDR2 SYDVKM.

The J gene is TRBJ1-3, the V gene TRBV7-8; no reliable D call. With 3 bases removed from V and 4 bases from J, the gap between germline ends came to 7 bases. Germline lookup yields CDR1 SGHVS and CDR2 FQNEAQ. There are 13 residues in the CDR3. For the CDR3, the DNA is TGTGCCAGCAGCTTTCAGGAAGGAAACACCATATATTTT. Its protein product is CASSFQEGNTIYF.

V gene TRBV7-9 combines with J gene TRBJ2-7; TRBD1 matches 12 bases. CDR1 and CDR2 (germline): SEHNR, FQNEAQ (reference sequence). The CDR3 sequence is 15 residues long. The J segment lost 6 bases and the V segment lost 5 bases, leaving 8 bases of the junction unmatched. The DNA for the CDR3 is TGTGCCAGCAGCCCTCCGGGACAGGGGGCGATCGAGCAGTACTTC. This codes for CASSPPGQGAIEQYF.

This clone appeared a single time. This chain connects TRBV9 to TRBJ2-1, with 8 bases that match TRBD2. The germline V gene has CDR1 SGDLS and CDR2 YYNGEE. This CDR3 spans 14 amino acids. The V segment lost 4 bases and the J segment 7 bases; nucleotides outside the gene matches: 7. The CDR3 DNA is TGTGCCAGCAGCCCGGGACTAGGATCTAATGAGCAGTTCTTC. Protein sequence: CASSPGLGSNEQFF.

The chain links TRBV5-1 to TRBJ2-2; TRBD2 aligns across 9 bases. From germline, CDR1 is SGHRS and CDR2 YFSETQ. The CDR3 sequence is 15 residues long. V dropped 7 bases and J dropped 5; count of bases not matched to a gene: 9. CDR3 in amino acids: CASLLHSGRTGELFF. In nucleotides, the CDR3 is TGCGCCAGCCTCCTTCATAGCGGGAGAACCGGGGAGCTGTTTTTT.

The CDR3, as DNA: TGTGCCAGCTCACCACCGTCCGGGACAGATACGCAGTATTTT. The encoded protein is CASSPPSGTDTQYF. This chain uses TRBV18 with TRBJ2-3; D is uncertain. The V gene's germline CDR1 is KGHSH and CDR2 LQKENI. Trimming left V 0 bases short and J 3 bases short, with 7 bases between. The CDR3 extends over 14 amino acids. The full variable domain, in which reference TRBV18 and TRBJ2-3 provide the parts outside the CDR3, is NAGVMQNPRHLVRRRGQEARLRCSPMKGHSHVYWYRQLPEEGLKFMVYLQKENIIDESGMPKERFSAEFPKEGPSILRIQQVVRGDSAAYFCASSPPSGTDTQYFGPGTRLTVL.

CDR3 amino acids: CASSLGGLAGAGTDTQYF. The CDR3, as DNA: TGCGCCAGCAGCTTGGGAGGACTAGCGGGAGCAGGGACAGATACGCAGTATTTT. The chain has TRBV5-1 and TRBJ2-3; 13 nucleotides align to TRBD2. Germline values: CDR1 SGHRS, CDR2 YFSETQ. CDR3 length: 18 amino acids. Trimming cost V 0 bases and J 3 bases; bases outside gene matches: 7.

This sequence joins TRBV11-2 and TRBJ2-1; possible D gene TRBD2, 5 bases. Germline values: CDR1 SGHAT, CDR2 FQNNGV. Trimming removed 11 bases at V and 9 bases at J, with 23 bases between. This CDR3 region has 14 residues. CDR3 protein: CAPAVPIGGSEQFF. DNA for the CDR3: TGTGCCCCTGCGGTCCCCATCGGTGGGAGTGAGCAGTTCTTC.

This chain connects TRBV19 to TRBJ2-1, with 8 nucleotides matching TRBD1. CDR3 length: 15 residues. With V trimmed by 6 bases and J by 6 bases, 10 bases remained unmatched. Germline loops: CDR1 LNHDA, CDR2 SQIVND (reference sequence). The CDR3 region is CASSFLDRVGNEQFF. In DNA, the CDR3 is TGTGCCAGTAGCTTCCTGGACAGGGTGGGCAATGAGCAGTTCTTC. Full variable domain (missing parts from reference TRBV19 and TRBJ2-1): DGGITQSPKYLFRKEGQNVTLSCEQNLNHDAMYWYRQDPGQGLRLIYYSQIVNDFQKGDIAEGYSVSREKKESFPLTVTSAQKNPTAFYLCASSFLDRVGNEQFFGPGTRLTVL.

The V call is TRBV6-1, the J call TRBJ1-3; no definite D call. CDR3 length: 17 residues. Trimming cost V 1 base and J 1 base, with 14 bases left between them. Germline V gene lookup returns CDR1 MNHNS and CDR2 SASEGT. Written as DNA, the CDR3 is TGTGCCAGCAGTGAAGGACGTCGACTCGCTTCTGGAAACACCATATATTTT. This gives the protein CASSEGRRLASGNTIYF.

V and J are TRBV29-1 and TRBJ2-7, with 14 bases lining up with TRBD2. The J segment lost 3 bases and the V segment lost 5 bases, leaving 6 bases of the junction unmatched. The CDR3 extends over 15 amino acids. Germline loops: CDR1 SQVTM, CDR2 ANQGSEA. CDR3 sequence (DNA): TGCAGCGTTACCGGGACTAGCGGGAGTAGCTACGAGCAGTACTTC. Translating it yields CSVTGTSGSSYEQYF.

This chain uses TRBV28 with TRBJ2-1; a weak D match, TRBD1 (6 bases). CDR3 length: 15 residues. V lost 6 bases and J 2 bases, leaving 14 bases between the germline ends. CDR1 and CDR2 from the germline V gene are MDHEN and SYDVKM. CDR3 region: CASRPQQGAYNEQFF. The CDR3 DNA is TGTGCCAGCAGACCTCAACAGGGAGCCTACAATGAGCAGTTCTTC.

V is TRBV9 and J is TRBJ2-4; 7 nucleotides align to TRBD2. Germline CDR1 and CDR2: SGDLS and YYNGEE. The CDR3 totals 15 residues. After removal of 2 bases from V and 4 bases from J, the junction contained 6 bases not matched to a gene. CDR3 DNA: TGTGCCAGCAGCGTCGGGAAGCGGGGTAAAAACATTCAGTACTTC. The encoded protein is CASSVGKRGKNIQYF. Combining the CDR3 with reference TRBV9 and TRBJ2-4 gives the whole variable domain DSGVTQTPKHLITATGQRVTLRCSPRSGDLSVYWYQQSLDQGLQFLIQYYNGEERAKGNILERFSAQQFPDLHSELNLSSLELGDSALYFCASSVGKRGKNIQYFGAGTRLSVL.

V and J are TRBV7-8 and TRBJ2-7; 9 bases fit TRBD2. With V trimmed by 6 bases and J by 3 bases, 9 bases remained unmatched. From germline, CDR1 is SGHVS and CDR2 FQNEAQ. The CDR3 consists of 15 residues. CDR3: CASRDRGTSRYEQYF. The CDR3 nucleotides are TGTGCCAGCAGAGATAGGGGGACTAGCCGCTACGAGCAGTACTTC.

The gene calls are TRBV10-3 and TRBJ2-1; 9 bases match TRBD2. CDR1 is ENHRY and CDR2 is SYGVKD in the germline V gene. The CDR3 extends over 17 amino acids. Losses at the gene ends were 0 bases for V and 10 bases for J; bases not matched to a gene: 13. The CDR3 DNA reads TGTGCCATCAGTGAGTCTCTAAGGACAGCTAGCGGGGTAGAGCAGTTCTTC. Protein product: CAISESLRTASGVEQFF.